These 30 T cell receptor beta chains came from one sample sequenced in a study of blood T cell repertoires in COVID-19. Produced via immunoSEQ multiplex PCR; TCRdb's table is partial and in-frame only. The repertoire holds fewer than 70,000 clones, around 80% seen once, with 8.5% to 10% in the top ten. Sequencing was carried out using peripheral blood. The receptors here all came from an elderly woman with acute or convalescent COVID-19.

The chain has TRBV4-1 and TRBJ1-4; a weak D match, TRBD1 (6 bases). The CDR3 length is 18 residues. Looked up from germline, CDR1 is MGHRA and CDR2 is YSYEKL. Trimming removed 3 bases from V and 0 bases from J, with 17 bases in between. The CDR3 nucleotides are TGCGCCAGCAGCCAGAGGACAGCTAAATTGGCAACTAATGAAAAACTGTTTTTT. This encodes CASSQRTAKLATNEKLFF.

This sequence joins TRBV6-4 and TRBJ2-1; 8 positions agree with TRBD2. V was clipped by 5 bases and J by 3 bases; unmatched bases: 9. This CDR3 region has 16 residues. Germline-derived CDR1 and CDR2 are MRHNA and SNTAGT. The CDR3 sequence: CASSRYSGVSYNEQFF. CDR3 in DNA: TGTGCCAGCAGTAGATATAGCGGGGTTAGCTACAATGAGCAGTTCTTC.

V gene TRBV27 combines with J gene TRBJ1-2; TRBD1 is a possible D gene (5 bases). Deletions cut 3 bases from V and 4 bases from J, with 12 bases between. The CDR3 is 14 amino acids. Germline values: CDR1 MNHEY, CDR2 SMNVEV (reference sequence). Written as DNA, the CDR3 is TGTGCCAGCAGTTTCTACCAGGGTGGCTATGGCTACACCTTC. Translation: CASSFYQGGYGYTF.

This rearrangement joins TRBV29-1 to TRBJ1-1, with 7 bases fitting TRBD1. The CDR3 runs 14 residues. Germline lookup yields CDR1 SQVTM and CDR2 ANQGSEA. J was trimmed by 4 bases and V by 6 bases; bases with no gene match: 11. CDR3 DNA: TGCAGCGTATACGACAGGGCCAGCTTCACTGAAGCTTTCTTT. Protein product: CSVYDRASFTEAFF.

The chain uses TRBV19 and TRBJ2-1, with TRBD1 matching over 9 bases. CDR3 size: 15 residues. V trimming: 5 bases; J trimming: 4 bases; junction bases outside the gene matches: 6. Germline CDR1 reads LNHDA; CDR2 reads SQIVND (reference sequence). For the CDR3, the DNA is TGTGCCAGTAGTTTAAGGACAGGGGCGTACAATGAGCAGTTCTTC. Residues: CASSLRTGAYNEQFF.

The count of this clone is one. CDR3 in amino acids: CASSGQKINQPQHF. CDR3 coding DNA: TGTGCCAGCTCAGGTCAGAAAATCAATCAGCCCCAGCATTTT. J is TRBJ1-5 and V is TRBV18; the D is unclear. This CDR3 comprises 14 residues. Germline CDR1 is KGHSH and CDR2 is LQKENI. Deletions cut 5 bases from V and 3 bases from J, with 11 bases between.

This chain joins TRBV19 and TRBJ2-1; D may be TRBD1 (6 bases). CDR3 length equals 15 residues. V shed 3 bases and J shed 5 bases, with 14 bases lying between them. Germline CDR1 reads LNHDA; CDR2 reads SQIVND (reference sequence). The CDR3 protein is CASSITGFSHNEQFF. The CDR3 nucleotides read TGTGCCAGTAGTATTACAGGGTTTTCTCACAATGAGCAGTTCTTC. Full variable domain (rest looked up from reference TRBV19 and TRBJ2-1): DGGITQSPKYLFRKEGQNVTLSCEQNLNHDAMYWYRQDPGQGLRLIYYSQIVNDFQKGDIAEGYSVSREKKESFPLTVTSAQKNPTAFYLCASSITGFSHNEQFFGPGTRLTVL.

The chain couples TRBV2 to TRBJ2-7; D not resolved. CDR3 size: 14 residues. Germline V gene lookup returns CDR1 SNHLY and CDR2 FYNNEI. Trimming shortened V by 0 bases and J by 7 bases, and 13 bases separated the two germline ends. CDR3 loop: CASSEALGMSEQYF. DNA of the CDR3: TGTGCCAGCAGTGAAGCGCTAGGAATGAGTGAGCAGTACTTC.

The chain carries TRBV29-1 and TRBJ1-1, with D perhaps TRBD1 (5 bases). V lost 3 bases and J 3 bases, leaving 11 bases between the germline ends. This CDR3 contains 13 residues. Germline-derived CDR1 and CDR2 are SQVTM and ANQGSEA. In DNA form, the CDR3 reads TGCAGCGTTGACTTAGGCAGGGACACTGAAGCTTTCTTT. This sequence encodes CSVDLGRDTEAFF.

This clone was detected a few times. This sequence joins TRBV10-1 and TRBJ1-1; a weak D match, TRBD1 (6 bases). Germline CDR1 reads WNHNN; CDR2 reads SYGVQD (reference sequence). This CDR3 comprises 13 residues. Deletions cut 9 bases from V and 0 bases from J, with 11 bases between. CDR3 sequence: CASRTALNTEAFF. The CDR3 region has the DNA TGCGCCAGTCGGACAGCGTTGAACACTGAAGCTTTCTTT.

This chain connects TRBV2 to TRBJ2-5; possibly TRBD2 for D (7 bases). The germline CDR1 and CDR2 sequences are SNHLY and FYNNEI. CDR3 length: 14 residues. Deletions cut 0 bases from V and 4 bases from J, with 9 bases between. The CDR3 nucleotides read TGTGCCAGCAGTGAAGCGGGGGGGCGAGAGACCCAGTACTTC. Translation: CASSEAGGRETQYF.

This rearrangement joins TRBV7-2 to TRBJ2-1; D is unresolved. The V end lost 2 bases, the J end lost 6 bases, and 14 bases lay between the germline ends. CDR3 length equals 15 residues. The germline CDR1 and CDR2 sequences are SGHTA and FQGNSA. The chain's CDR3 is CASSLSMRPGNEQFF. The CDR3 DNA follows: TGTGCCAGCAGCTTATCGATGAGACCAGGCAATGAGCAGTTCTTC.

V is TRBV19 and J is TRBJ1-5; D might be TRBD1 (5 bases). The CDR3 covers 20 residues. Germline V gene lookup returns CDR1 LNHDA and CDR2 SQIVND (reference sequence). V was clipped by 5 bases and J by 3 bases, with 29 bases between them. The CDR3 DNA reads as TGTGCCAGTAGTGCAAAGACTCAGGGTCCCCTGTTGAATTACAATCAGCCCCAGCATTTT. Protein sequence: CASSAKTQGPLLNYNQPQHF.

The chain recombines TRBV19 with TRBJ1-2; TRBD1 might be the D (5 bases). CDR3 size: 13 residues. Between the trimmed V and J ends, which lost 7 bases and 6 bases, there was a span of 15 bases. CDR1 is LNHDA, CDR2 SQIVND, per germline (reference sequence). The CDR3 DNA reads as TGTGCCAGTACCTCCGGGGGTCAGGATGGCTACACCTTC. This gives the protein CASTSGGQDGYTF.

The rearrangement links TRBV25-1 to TRBJ1-1; 7 bases are shared with TRBD1. In germline, CDR1 is MGHDK, CDR2 SYGVNS. The CDR3 has 14 amino acids. V lost 7 bases and J lost 1; bases outside the gene matches: 6. The CDR3 spells CASTPDRRNTEAFF. The CDR3 region has the DNA TGTGCCAGCACCCCGGACAGGAGGAACACTGAAGCTTTCTTT.

J is TRBJ1-5 and V is TRBV6-5; unclear D gene. The CDR3 is 14 residues long. V lost 3 bases and J lost 3, with 9 bases in between. Germline values: CDR1 MNHEY, CDR2 SVGAGI. The CDR3 is CASSYEGNNQPQHF. The CDR3 DNA reads as TGTGCCAGCAGTTATGAGGGAAACAATCAGCCCCAGCATTTT.

The chain has TRBV6-5 and TRBJ1-5, with 9 bases that match TRBD1. Per the germline V gene, CDR1 is MNHEY and CDR2 is SVGAGI. Trimming cost V 11 bases and J 4 bases; bases outside gene matches: 6. The CDR3 spans 13 residues. This CDR3 reads CASGDRANQPQHF. The CDR3 region has the DNA TGTGCCTCCGGGGACAGGGCGAATCAGCCCCAGCATTTT.

About this clone itself: Additional DNA sequences in this sample encode the identical CDR3. The V gene is TRBV6-1, the J gene TRBJ1-1; TRBD1 agrees at 7 bases. V dropped 1 base and J dropped 5; count of bases not matched to a gene: 7. This CDR3 region has 15 residues. Germline V gene sequence: CDR1 MNHNS, CDR2 SASEGT. The CDR3 loop reads CASSEGRGLWTEAFF. For the CDR3, the DNA is TGTGCCAGCAGTGAAGGTAGGGGGCTGTGGACTGAAGCTTTCTTT.

In this sample, this clone turned up a few times. This rearrangement joins TRBV4-1 to TRBJ2-1; D is uncertain. V was clipped by 0 bases and J by 4 bases, with 7 bases between them. This CDR3 contains 14 residues. CDR1 and CDR2 (germline): MGHRA, YSYEKL. The CDR3 DNA follows: TGCGCCAGCAGCCAAGATGACACGTACAATGAGCAGTTCTTC. Translating gives CASSQDDTYNEQFF.

This clone was recorded a few times. This same CDR3 is encoded by further DNA sequences in the sample. This CDR3 is CASSPPTGYEQYF. The CDR3 region has the DNA TGTGCCAGCAGCCCTCCTACAGGGTACGAGCAGTACTTC. This chain uses TRBV6-6 with TRBJ2-7; maybe TRBD1 (6 bases). This CDR3 is built from 13 residues. V lost 6 bases to trimming and J lost 4 bases, with 13 bases between them. Germline CDR1 is MNHNY and CDR2 is SVGAGI (reference sequence).

To note about this clone: Other DNA sequences within the sample encode an identical CDR3. V usage is TRBV15 and J usage is TRBJ2-3; TRBD1 agrees at 7 bases. Losses at the gene ends were 3 bases for V and 0 bases for J; bases not matched to a gene: 3. CDR3 length: 15 residues. The germline V gene encodes CDR1 LNHNV and CDR2 YYDKDF (reference sequence). The CDR3 nucleotides read TGTGCCACCAGCAGCCGGGACAGTAGCACAGATACGCAGTATTTT. Translation gives CATSSRDSSTDTQYF. Full variable domain (rest looked up from reference TRBV15 and TRBJ2-3): DAMVIQNPRYQVTQFGKPVTLSCSQTLNHNVMYWYQQKSSQAPKLLFHYYDKDFNNEADTPDNFQSRRPNTSFCFLDIRSPGLGDTAMYLCATSSRDSSTDTQYFGPGTRLTVL.

The V gene is TRBV30, the J gene TRBJ2-3, with D maybe TRBD2 (6 bases). In germline, CDR1 is GTSNPN, CDR2 SVGIG (reference sequence). This CDR3 has 15 residues. The ends were cut back, 3 bases at V and 2 bases at J, with 15 bases in the middle. The CDR3 region has the DNA TGTGCCTGGAGGGCGGGGCAGGTCAACACAGATACGCAGTATTTT. This sequence encodes CAWRAGQVNTDTQYF.

The chain uses TRBV5-3 and TRBJ1-5; 9 nucleotides match TRBD1. TRBV5-3 carries the ORF label, with uncertain function. Losses at the gene ends were 0 bases for V and 1 base for J; bases not matched to a gene: 8. The CDR3 is 18 residues long. The CDR3 sequence: CARSLDQTGGFSNQPQHF. The CDR3 DNA follows: TGTGCCAGAAGCTTGGACCAGACAGGGGGTTTCAGCAATCAGCCCCAGCATTTT.

This rearrangement joins TRBV6-5 to TRBJ2-7, with D possibly being TRBD1 (5 bases). The CDR3 spans 14 residues. Germline lookup yields CDR1 MNHEY and CDR2 SVGAGI. The V end was cut by 7 bases, the J end by 2 bases, with 15 bases between. The CDR3 loop reads CASIPQDRPYEQYF. CDR3 DNA sequence: TGTGCCAGCATTCCACAGGACCGGCCCTACGAGCAGTACTTC.

This sequence joins TRBV19 and TRBJ2-2; D may be TRBD1 (6 bases). The V end was cut by 8 bases, the J end by 3 bases, with 13 bases between. From germline, CDR1 is LNHDA and CDR2 SQIVND (reference sequence). This CDR3 region has 14 residues. CDR3 sequence: CASSGERDTGELFF. In DNA form, the CDR3 reads TGTGCCAGTTCAGGGGAGCGCGACACCGGGGAGCTGTTTTTT.

This clone was recorded many times. The chain combines TRBV7-8 with TRBJ1-3, with D unclear. Trimming pared 0 bases from V and 1 base from J, leaving 10 bases between. Per germline, CDR1 SGHVS and CDR2 FQNEAQ. The CDR3 totals 16 residues. As DNA, the CDR3 is TGTGCCAGCAGCTTAGCTTTCCTAATTTCTGGAAACACCATATATTTT. As protein: CASSLAFLISGNTIYF. The full variable domain, its missing parts supplied by reference TRBV7-8 and TRBJ1-3, is GAGVSQSPRYKVAKRGQDVALRCDPISGHVSLFWYQQALGQGPEFLTYFQNEAQLDKSGLPSDRFFAERPEGSVSTLKIQRTQQEDSAVYLCASSLAFLISGNTIYFGEGSWLTVV.

Only one count was recorded for this clone. The chain joins TRBV19 to TRBJ2-3; 8 positions match TRBD1. In germline, CDR1 is LNHDA, CDR2 SQIVND (reference sequence). This CDR3 comprises 14 residues. J gave up 2 bases and V 8 bases, and 6 bases lay outside the gene matches. The CDR3 DNA sequence: TGTGCCAGTCAGGGACAGGCGATCACAGATACGCAGTATTTT. It is translated as CASQGQAITDTQYF.

The chain couples TRBV14 to TRBJ2-3, with 10 nucleotides matching TRBD2. This CDR3 spans 14 amino acids. V shed 6 bases, J shed 4 bases, and the junction held 4 bases outside the gene matches. Germline V gene lookup returns CDR1 SGHDN and CDR2 FVKESK. CDR3 nucleotide sequence: TGTGCCAGCAGTCCAGCGGGGGGGGCAGATACGCAGTATTTT. It is translated as CASSPAGGADTQYF.

The rearrangement links TRBV6-2 or TRBV6-3 to TRBJ1-6, with D possibly TRBD1 on 5 matching bases. Germline CDR1 reads MNHEY; CDR2 reads SVGEGT. V shed 6 bases and J shed 7 bases, with 16 bases lying between them. This CDR3 spans 15 amino acids. The CDR3 here is CASSSSTVLNSPLHF. The CDR3 DNA follows: TGTGCCAGCAGCTCCTCGACAGTCCTCAATTCACCCCTCCACTTT.

This clone was observed a few times. This sequence joins TRBV7-2 and TRBJ2-7; 11 bases are a match to TRBD2. The CDR3 loop spans 14 amino acids. Trimming removed 5 bases from V and 4 bases from J; junction bases left unmatched: 4. CDR1 SGHTA and CDR2 FQGNSA come from the germline V gene. The CDR3 region has the DNA TGTGCCAGCAGCCCTAGCGGGGGGCCTTACGAGCAGTACTTC. It yields the protein CASSPSGGPYEQYF. Supplemented by reference TRBV7-2 and TRBJ2-7, the full variable domain reads GAGVSQSPSNKVTEKGKDVELRCDPISGHTALYWYRQSLGQGLEFLIYFQGNSAPDKSGLPSDRFSAERTGGSVSTLTIQRTQQEDSAVYLCASSPSGGPYEQYFGPGTRLTVT.